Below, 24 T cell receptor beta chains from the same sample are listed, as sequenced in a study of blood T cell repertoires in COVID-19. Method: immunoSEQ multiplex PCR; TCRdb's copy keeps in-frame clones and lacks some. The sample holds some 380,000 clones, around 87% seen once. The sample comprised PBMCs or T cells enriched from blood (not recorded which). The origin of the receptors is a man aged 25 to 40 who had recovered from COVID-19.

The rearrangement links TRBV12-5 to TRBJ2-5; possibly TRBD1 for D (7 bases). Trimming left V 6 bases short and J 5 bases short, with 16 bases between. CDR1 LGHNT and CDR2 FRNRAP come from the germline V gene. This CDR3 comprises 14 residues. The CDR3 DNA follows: TGTGCTAGTGGGCACGGGACAGCGGGTGAGACCCAGTACTTC. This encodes CASGHGTAGETQYF. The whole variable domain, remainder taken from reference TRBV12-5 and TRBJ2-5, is DARVTQTPRHKVTEMGQEVTMRCQPILGHNTVFWYRQTMMQGLELLAYFRNRAPLDDSGMPKDRFSAEMPDATLATLKIQPSEPRDSAVYFCASGHGTAGETQYFGPGTRLLVL.

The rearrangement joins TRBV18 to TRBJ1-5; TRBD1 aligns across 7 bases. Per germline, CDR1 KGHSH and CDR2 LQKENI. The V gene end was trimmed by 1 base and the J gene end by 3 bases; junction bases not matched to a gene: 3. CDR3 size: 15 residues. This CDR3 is CASSPLGTVNQPQHF. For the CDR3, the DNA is TGTGCCAGCTCACCACTAGGGACAGTCAATCAGCCCCAGCATTTT.

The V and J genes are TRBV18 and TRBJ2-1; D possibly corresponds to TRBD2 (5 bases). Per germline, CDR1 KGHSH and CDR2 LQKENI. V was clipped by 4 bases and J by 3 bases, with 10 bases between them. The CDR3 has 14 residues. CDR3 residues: CASSRDYDYNEQFF. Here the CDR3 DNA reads TGTGCCAGCTCACGTGACTACGACTACAATGAGCAGTTCTTC.

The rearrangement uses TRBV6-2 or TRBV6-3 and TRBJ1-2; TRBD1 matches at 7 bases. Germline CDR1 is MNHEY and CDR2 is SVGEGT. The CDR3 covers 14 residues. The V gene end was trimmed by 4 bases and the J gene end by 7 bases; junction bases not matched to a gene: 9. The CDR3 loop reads CASSSTTGRLGYTF. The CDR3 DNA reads TGTGCCAGCAGTTCGACGACAGGGCGGCTTGGCTACACCTTC.

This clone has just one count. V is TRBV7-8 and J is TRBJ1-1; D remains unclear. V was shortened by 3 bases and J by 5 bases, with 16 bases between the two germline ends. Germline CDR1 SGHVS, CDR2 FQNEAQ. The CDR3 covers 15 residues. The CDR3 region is CASSFLSEGGTEAFF. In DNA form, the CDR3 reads TGTGCCAGCAGCTTCCTGTCCGAGGGAGGAACTGAAGCTTTCTTT. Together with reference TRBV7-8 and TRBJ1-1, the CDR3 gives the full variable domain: GAGVSQSPRYKVAKRGQDVALRCDPISGHVSLFWYQQALGQGPEFLTYFQNEAQLDKSGLPSDRFFAERPEGSVSTLKIQRTQQEDSAVYLCASSFLSEGGTEAFFGQGTRLTVV.

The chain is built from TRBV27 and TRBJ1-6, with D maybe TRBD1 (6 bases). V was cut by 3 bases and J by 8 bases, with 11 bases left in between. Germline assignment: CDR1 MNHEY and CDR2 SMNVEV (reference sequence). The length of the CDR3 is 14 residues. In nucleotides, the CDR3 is TGTGCCAGCAGTTTCCCAGGGGTGGATTCACCCCTCCACTTT. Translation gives CASSFPGVDSPLHF.

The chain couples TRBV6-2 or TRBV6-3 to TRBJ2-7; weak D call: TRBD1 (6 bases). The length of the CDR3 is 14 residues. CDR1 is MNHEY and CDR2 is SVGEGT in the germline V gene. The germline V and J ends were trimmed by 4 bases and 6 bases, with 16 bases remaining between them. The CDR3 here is CASSLTGSGAEQYF. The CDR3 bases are TGTGCCAGCAGTTTGACAGGATCCGGGGCCGAGCAGTACTTC.

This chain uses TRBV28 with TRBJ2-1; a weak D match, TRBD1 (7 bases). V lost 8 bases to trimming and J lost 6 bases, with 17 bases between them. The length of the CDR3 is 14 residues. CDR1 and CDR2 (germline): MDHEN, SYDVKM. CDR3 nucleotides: TGTGCCAGCTGCTCAGGGGGGAGTTGCAATGAGCAGTTCTTC. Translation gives CASCSGGSCNEQFF. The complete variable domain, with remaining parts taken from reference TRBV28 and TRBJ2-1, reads DVKVTQSSRYLVKRTGEKVFLECVQDMDHENMFWYRQDPGLGLRLIYFSYDVKMKEKGDIPEGYSVSREKKERFSLILESASTNQTSMYLCASCSGGSCNEQFFGPGTRLTVL.

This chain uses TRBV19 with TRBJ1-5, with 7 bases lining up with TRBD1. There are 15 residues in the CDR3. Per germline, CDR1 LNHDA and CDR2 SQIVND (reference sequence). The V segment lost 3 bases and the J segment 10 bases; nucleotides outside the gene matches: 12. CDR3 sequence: CASSIQTGASYPQHF. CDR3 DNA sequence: TGTGCCAGTAGTATCCAAACAGGGGCGAGTTATCCCCAGCATTTT.

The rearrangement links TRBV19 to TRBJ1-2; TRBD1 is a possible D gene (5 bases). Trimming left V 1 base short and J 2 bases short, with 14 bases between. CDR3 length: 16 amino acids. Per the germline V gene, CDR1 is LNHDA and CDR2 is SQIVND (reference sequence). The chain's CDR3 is CASSIGYGGGNYGYTF. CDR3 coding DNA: TGTGCCAGTAGTATAGGATATGGGGGAGGCAACTATGGCTACACCTTC. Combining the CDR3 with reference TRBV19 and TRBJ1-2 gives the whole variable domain DGGITQSPKYLFRKEGQNVTLSCEQNLNHDAMYWYRQDPGQGLRLIYYSQIVNDFQKGDIAEGYSVSREKKESFPLTVTSAQKNPTAFYLCASSIGYGGGNYGYTFGSGTRLTVV.

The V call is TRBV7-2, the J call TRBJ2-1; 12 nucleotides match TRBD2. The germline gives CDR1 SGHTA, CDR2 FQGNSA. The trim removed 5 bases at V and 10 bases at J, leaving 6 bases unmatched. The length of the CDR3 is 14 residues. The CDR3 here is CASSPWTSGAEQFF. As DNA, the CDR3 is TGTGCCAGCAGCCCTTGGACTAGCGGGGCAGAGCAGTTCTTC.

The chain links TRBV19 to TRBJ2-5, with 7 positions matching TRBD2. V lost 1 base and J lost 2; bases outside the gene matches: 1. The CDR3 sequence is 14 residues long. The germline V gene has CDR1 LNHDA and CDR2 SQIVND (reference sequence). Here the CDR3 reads CASSIVGGQETQYF. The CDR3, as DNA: TGTGCCAGTAGTATAGTGGGAGGGCAAGAGACCCAGTACTTC.

Here the CDR3 reads CASGPYGTVSTGELFF. The CDR3 DNA reads as TGTGCTAGTGGTCCGTACGGGACAGTAAGCACCGGGGAGCTGTTTTTT. V is TRBV12-5 and J is TRBJ2-2; 7 bases are a match to TRBD1. This CDR3 is 16 amino acids long. The junction had 10 bases not matched to a gene; V was cut back by 5 bases and J by 4 bases. CDR1 is LGHNT, CDR2 FRNRAP, per germline.

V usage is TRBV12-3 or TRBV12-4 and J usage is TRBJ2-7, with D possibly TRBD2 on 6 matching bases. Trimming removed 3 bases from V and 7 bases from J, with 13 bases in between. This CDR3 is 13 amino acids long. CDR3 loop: CASSLYGAGEQYF. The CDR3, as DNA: TGTGCCAGCAGTTTGTACGGGGCGGGGGAGCAGTACTTC.

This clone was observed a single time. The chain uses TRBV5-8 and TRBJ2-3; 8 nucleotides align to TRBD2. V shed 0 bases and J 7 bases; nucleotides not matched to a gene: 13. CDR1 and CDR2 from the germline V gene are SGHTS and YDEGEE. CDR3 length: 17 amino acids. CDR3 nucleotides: TGTGCCAGCAGCTTGGAGGTACAAGCGGGGGTATCTCATACGCAGTATTTT. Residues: CASSLEVQAGVSHTQYF.

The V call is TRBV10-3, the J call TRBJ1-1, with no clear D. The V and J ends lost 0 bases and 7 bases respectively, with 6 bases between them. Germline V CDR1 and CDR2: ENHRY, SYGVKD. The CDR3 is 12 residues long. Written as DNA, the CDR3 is TGTGCCATCAGTGAGTCCAGAGGTGAAGCTTTCTTT. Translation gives CAISESRGEAFF.

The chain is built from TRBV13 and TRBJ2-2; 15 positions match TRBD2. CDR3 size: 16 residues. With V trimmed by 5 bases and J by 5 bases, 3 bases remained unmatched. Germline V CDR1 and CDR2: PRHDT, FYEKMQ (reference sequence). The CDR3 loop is CASSAGTSGGTGELFF. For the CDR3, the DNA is TGTGCCAGCAGCGCCGGGACTAGCGGGGGGACCGGGGAGCTGTTTTTT.

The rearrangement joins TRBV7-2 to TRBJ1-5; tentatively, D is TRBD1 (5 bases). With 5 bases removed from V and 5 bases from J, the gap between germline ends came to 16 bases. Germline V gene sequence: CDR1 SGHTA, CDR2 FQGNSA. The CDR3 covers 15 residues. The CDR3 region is CASSLYGGGYQPQHF. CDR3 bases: TGTGCCAGCAGCCTTTACGGTGGGGGGTATCAGCCCCAGCATTTT.

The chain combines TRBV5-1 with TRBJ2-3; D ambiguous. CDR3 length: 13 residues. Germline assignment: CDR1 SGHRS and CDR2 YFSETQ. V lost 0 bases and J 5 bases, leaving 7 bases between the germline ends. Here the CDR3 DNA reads TGCGCCAGCAGCTTGGGGCCAGAAGATACGCAGTATTTT. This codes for CASSLGPEDTQYF.

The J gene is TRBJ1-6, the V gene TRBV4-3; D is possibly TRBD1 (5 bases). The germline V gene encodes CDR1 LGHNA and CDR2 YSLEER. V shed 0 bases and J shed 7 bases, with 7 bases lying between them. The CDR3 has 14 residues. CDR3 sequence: CASSQETGNSPLHF. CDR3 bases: TGCGCCAGCAGCCAAGAAACAGGCAATTCACCCCTCCACTTT.

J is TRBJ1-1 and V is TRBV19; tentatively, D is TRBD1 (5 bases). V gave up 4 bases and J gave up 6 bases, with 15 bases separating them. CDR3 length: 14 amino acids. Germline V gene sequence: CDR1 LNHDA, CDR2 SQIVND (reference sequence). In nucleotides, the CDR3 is TGTGCCAGTAGTACCAAGTACGGGGGGGCTGAAGCTTTCTTT. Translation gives CASSTKYGGAEAFF.

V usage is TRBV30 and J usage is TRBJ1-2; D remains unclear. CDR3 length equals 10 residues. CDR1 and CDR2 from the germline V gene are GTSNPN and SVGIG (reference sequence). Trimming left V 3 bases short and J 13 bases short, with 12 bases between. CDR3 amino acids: CAWSDRVATF. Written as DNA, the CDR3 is TGTGCCTGGAGCGACCGGGTCGCCACCTTC. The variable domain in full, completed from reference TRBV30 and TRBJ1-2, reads SQTIHQWPATLVQPVGSPLSLECTVEGTSNPNLYWYRQAAGRGLQLLFYSVGIGQISSEVPQNLSASRPQDRQFILSSKKLLLSDSGFYLCAWSDRVATFGSGTRLTVV.

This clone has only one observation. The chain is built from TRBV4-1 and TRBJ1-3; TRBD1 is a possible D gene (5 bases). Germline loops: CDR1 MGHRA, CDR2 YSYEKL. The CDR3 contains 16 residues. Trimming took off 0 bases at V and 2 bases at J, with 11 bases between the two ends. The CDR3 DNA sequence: TGCGCCAGCAGCCAAGATCTAGGGGTAGCTGGAAACACCATATATTTT. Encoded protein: CASSQDLGVAGNTIYF.

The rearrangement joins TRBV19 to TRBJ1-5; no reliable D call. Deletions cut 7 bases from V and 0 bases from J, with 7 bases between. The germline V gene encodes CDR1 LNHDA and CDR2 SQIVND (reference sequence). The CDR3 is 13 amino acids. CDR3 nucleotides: TGTGCCAGTACAGGCTATAGCAATCAGCCCCAGCATTTT. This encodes CASTGYSNQPQHF.